This TCR beta chain was sequenced for a study of cytomegalovirus exposure and HLA in healthy donors. Overall study context: As released early, the data held some 80 million unique TCRs from HLA-typed donors.

Concerning this clone itself: Other DNA sequences of this sample code for an identical CDR3.

It was with 60 Vbeta and 13 Jbeta primers that the PCR ran. Assay used: immunoSEQ multiplex PCR; TCRdb lists only in-frame clones, some missing. Of about 130,000 clones in the sample, about 78% were seen once. This TCR was recovered from a female donor in good health and CMV-seronegative. Sequencing was carried out using PBMCs.

CDR3 nucleotides: TGTGCCAGCAGCGGCGTCGGGGGGCGGGTCGGGGAGCTGTTTTTT. It yields the protein CASSGVGGRVGELFF. The V call is TRBV7-8, the J call TRBJ2-2; D possibly corresponds to TRBD2 (7 bases). CDR3 length equals 15 residues. V lost 5 bases, J lost 7 bases, and 17 bases lay in between. The germline gives CDR1 SGHVS, CDR2 FQNEAQ.